A selection of T cell receptor beta chains follows, all from one sample in a study of vaccination and CD4 T cells after COVID-19. Their recognized antigens are unknown. TCRdb re-derived calls from the PCR reads in MiXCR, one entry per CDR3 protein. The table has 20,000 to 25,000 distinct CDR3 sequences, about 33% seen once; the top ten hold about an eighth. The sample was CD4+ T cells from blood, cultured in vitro, taken about 7 months after SARS-CoV-2 vaccination. These receptors originate from a human donor who had recovered from COVID-19. The CDR3 runs from the conserved cysteine through the conserved F or W. The order of the fields is J gene, V gene, D gene, clone size, CDR3 protein, CDR3 DNA. D genes are given only for firm matches. A clone size is listed for some rows: how often the clone was seen (once, few, many), or a class if it is expanded.

TRBJ2-3 | TRBV6-1 | TRBD2 | few | CASRGLAGGSTDTQYF | TGTGCCAGCAGGGGACTAGCGGGGGGAAGCACAGATACGCAGTATTTT
TRBJ2-5 | TRBV18 | NA | once | CASSLDLTGQETQYF | TGTGCCAGCTCACTTGACTTGACAGGCCAAGAGACCCAGTACTTC
TRBJ1-1 | TRBV4-2 | NA | once | CASSQDATGANTEAFF | TGTGCCAGCAGCCAAGATGCGACAGGTGCTAACACTGAAGCTTTCTTT
TRBJ1-1 | TRBV4-1 | NA | NA | CASSQSDWTEAFF | TGCGCCAGCAGCCAATCTGATTGGACTGAAGCTTTCTTT
TRBJ1-1 | TRBV6-1 | TRBD1 | few | CASKRGQGARTEAFF | TGTGCCAGCAAAAGGGGACAGGGGGCGCGCACTGAAGCTTTCTTT
TRBJ1-1 | TRBV7-8 | NA | NA | CASSHRQPSEAFF | TGTGCCAGCAGCCACAGACAGCCATCTGAAGCTTTCTTT
TRBJ1-2 | TRBV20-1 | TRBD1 | NA | CSATGQGNYGYTF | TGCAGTGCAACAGGACAGGGGAACTATGGCTACACCTTC
TRBJ1-6 | TRBV20-1 | TRBD1 | NA | CSATGGSWGSPLHF | TGCAGTGCTACAGGGGGCTCCTGGGGGTCACCCCTCCACTTT
TRBJ2-5 | TRBV11-2 | TRBD2 | NA | CASSLVHTSGGQETQYF | TGTGCCAGCAGCTTAGTTCATACTAGCGGGGGACAAGAGACCCAGTACTTC
TRBJ2-7 | TRBV7-8 | TRBD2 | NA | CASSQSGGIVYEQYF | TGTGCCAGCAGCCAAAGCGGGGGGATTGTCTACGAGCAGTACTTC
TRBJ2-1 | TRBV20-1 | NA | once | CSARDSGGSNEQFF | TGCAGTGCTAGAGATAGTGGGGGGTCTAACGAGCAGTTCTTC
TRBJ1-2 | TRBV9 | NA | NA | CASSVVEGDGYTF | TGTGCCAGCAGCGTAGTAGAGGGAGATGGCTACACCTTC
TRBJ2-5 | TRBV24-1 | NA | NA | CATPTGEGPRQEAQYF | TGTGCCACCCCGACAGGGGAGGGACCTCGACAAGAGGCCCAGTACTTC
TRBJ2-7 | TRBV7-2 | TRBD1 | few | CASSGQGIVYEQYF | TGTGCCAGCAGTGGACAGGGGATAGTTTACGAGCAGTACTTC
TRBJ2-7 | TRBV20-1 | TRBD2 | few | CSASLAGGALYEQYF | TGCAGTGCTAGCCTAGCGGGAGGGGCACTCTACGAGCAGTACTTC
TRBJ2-6 | TRBV2 | NA | NA | CASSEARPGANVLTF | TGTGCCAGCAGTGAAGCCAGGCCTGGGGCCAACGTCCTGACTTTC
TRBJ2-3 | TRBV6-5 | NA | NA | CASSYPGTGQYF | TGTGCCAGCAGTTACCCGGGGACCGGGCAGTATTTT
TRBJ2-7 | TRBV7-3 | NA | few | CASSLDGTYEQYF | TGTGCCAGCAGCTTAGACGGAACCTACGAGCAGTACTTC
TRBJ1-6 | TRBV6-4 | TRBD1 | few | CASSDSKKDRGNFGGPLHF | TGTGCCAGCAGTGACTCGAAAAAGGACAGGGGGAATTTTGGGGGACCCCTCCACTTT
TRBJ2-3 | TRBV20-1 | NA | NA | CSAGSGVGYTQYF | TGCAGTGCTGGTAGCGGAGTCGGATATACGCAGTATTTT
TRBJ1-2 | TRBV10-3 | TRBD1 | medium-sized | CAISENRQGDRGYTF | TGTGCCATCAGTGAGAACCGACAGGGGGATAGGGGCTACACCTTC
TRBJ2-7 | TRBV7-8 | NA | NA | CASSLGGQPGYEQYF | TGTGCCAGCAGCTTAGGGGGGCAACCTGGCTACGAGCAGTACTTC
TRBJ2-6 | TRBV5-4 | NA | NA | CASSGPGGANVLTF | TGTGCCAGCAGCGGGCCAGGTGGGGCCAACGTCCTGACTTTC
TRBJ2-3 | TRBV19 | NA | large | CASSNLVTDTQYF | TGTGCCAGTAGTAATCTAGTGACAGATACGCAGTATTTT
TRBJ1-2 | TRBV20-1 | NA | NA | CSARGDAVGYGYTF | TGCAGTGCTAGGGGGGACGCGGTGGGCTATGGCTACACCTTC
TRBJ2-5 | TRBV12-3/TRBV12-4 | NA | NA | CASSKQGLGPSETQYF | TGTGCCAGCAGTAAACAGGGCCTAGGTCCCTCAGAGACCCAGTACTTC
TRBJ2-3 | TRBV11-1 | NA | NA | CASSLDRATDTQYF | TGTGCCAGCAGCTTAGATAGGGCCACAGATACGCAGTATTTT
TRBJ2-1 | TRBV20-1 | TRBD2 | NA | CSARAPGAGGYNEQFF | TGCAGTGCTAGAGCCCCAGGCGCGGGAGGCTACAATGAGCAGTTCTTC
TRBJ1-3 | TRBV20-1 | NA | few | CSARDPNTIYF | TGCAGTGCTAGAGATCCCAACACCATATATTTT
TRBJ1-6 | TRBV4-3 | NA | NA | CASSQRGHDSPLHF | TGCGCCAGCAGCCAACGTGGGCATGATTCACCCCTCCACTTT
TRBJ2-2 | TRBV11-3 | TRBD1 | NA | CASSLRTGGDTGELFF | TGTGCCAGCAGCCTAAGGACAGGGGGCGACACCGGGGAGCTGTTTTTT
TRBJ2-3 | TRBV24-1 | NA | medium-sized | CATSEDSSTDTQYF | TGTGCCACCAGTGAGGACTCCTCCACAGATACGCAGTATTTT
TRBJ2-5 | TRBV6-5 | NA | few | CASSLDSRQETQYF | TGTGCCAGCAGTTTGGACAGCAGGCAAGAGACCCAGTACTTC
TRBJ1-2 | TRBV21-1 | NA | once | CASSKSWGNYGYTF | TGTGCCAGCAGCAAAAGTTGGGGTAACTATGGCTACACCTTC
TRBJ2-7 | TRBV6-2/TRBV6-3 | NA | NA | CASSYLYEQYF | TGTGCCAGCAGTTACCTCTACGAGCAGTACTTC
TRBJ2-7 | TRBV6-1 | NA | NA | CASSTDWPAYGQYF | TGTGCCAGCAGCACGGACTGGCCGGCCTACGGGCAGTACTTC
TRBJ2-5 | TRBV11-2 | TRBD2 | NA | CASSLGLAGGLGETQYF | TGTGCCAGCAGCCTGGGACTAGCGGGGGGGCTTGGTGAGACCCAGTACTTC
TRBJ2-5 | TRBV6-2/TRBV6-3 | TRBD2 | NA | CASSSRLAGVEETQYF | TGTGCCAGCAGTTCCCGACTAGCGGGAGTGGAGGAGACCCAGTACTTC
TRBJ2-1 | TRBV20-1 | TRBD2 | NA | CSAVTSGGDEQFF | TGCAGTGCGGTGACTAGCGGGGGCGATGAGCAGTTCTTC
TRBJ1-1 | TRBV7-3 | NA | many | CASSLRGGMAEAFF | TGTGCCAGCAGCCTAAGGGGTGGGATGGCTGAAGCTTTCTTT
TRBJ2-2 | TRBV5-4 | TRBD2 | once | CASSSLAGDGELFF | TGTGCCAGCAGCTCACTAGCGGGAGACGGGGAGCTGTTTTTT
TRBJ2-2 | TRBV6-1 | TRBD1 | NA | CASSLPEGASTGELFF | TGTGCCAGCAGTCTACCTGAGGGGGCGAGTACCGGGGAGCTGTTTTTT
TRBJ1-2 | TRBV20-1 | TRBD1 | few | CSAAAGTGGRLGGYTF | TGCAGTGCCGCAGCGGGGACAGGGGGCCGGTTGGGTGGCTACACCTTC
TRBJ1-3 | TRBV7-2 | NA | NA | CASSLITDSWSWGNTIYF | TGTGCCAGCAGCTTAATTACGGACAGTTGGTCCTGGGGAAACACCATATATTTT
TRBJ2-3 | TRBV6-1 | NA | NA | CASSESYRVDTQYF | TGTGCCAGCAGCGAATCGTACAGGGTTGATACGCAGTATTTT
TRBJ2-3 | TRBV21-1 | NA | few | CASSKGQSGSRTDTQYF | TGTGCCAGCAGCAAAGGTCAAAGCGGGAGTCGCACAGATACGCAGTATTTT
TRBJ1-1 | TRBV6-1 | NA | NA | CASQKLAGDMNTEAFF | TGTGCCAGCCAAAAATTAGCAGGGGATATGAACACTGAAGCTTTCTTT
TRBJ2-1 | TRBV18 | NA | NA | CASSGGRNNNEQFF | TGTGCCAGCTCAGGGGGGAGGAACAACAATGAGCAGTTCTTC